This passage covers 12 T cell receptor beta chains from one sample sequenced in a study. TCRdb redid the calling of the 5' RACE reads with MiXCR, one entry per CDR3 protein. Among about 57,000 distinct CDR3 sequences listed, more than 25% were seen once. Cells sorted as Tregs were CD4+, CD25+ and CD127-/low. What was sequenced was tumor-infiltrating Tregs sorted from the breast tumor. Receptors were obtained from a female donor with breast cancer.

The gene calls are TRBV4-1 and TRBJ2-3, with 13 bases lining up with TRBD2. Germline CDR1 is MGHRA and CDR2 is YSYEKL. The CDR3 sequence is 17 residues long. V gave up 0 bases and J gave up 8 bases; unmatched junction bases: 8. The CDR3 DNA reads TGCGCCAGCAGCCAAGATATCCGGACTAGCGGGAGAGGTACGCAGTATTTT. Translation gives CASSQDIRTSGRGTQYF.

The V call is TRBV19, the J call TRBJ1-1, with 9 nucleotides matching TRBD1. The V gene's germline CDR1 is LNHDA and CDR2 SQIVND (reference sequence). The J segment lost 2 bases and the V segment lost 7 bases, leaving 2 bases of the junction unmatched. The CDR3 loop spans 13 amino acids. The CDR3 reads CASNRGRNTEAFF. The CDR3 bases are TGTGCCAGTAACAGGGGGCGAAACACTGAAGCTTTCTTT.

This chain connects TRBV4-1 to TRBJ1-1, with D unclear. There are 15 residues in the CDR3. Germline V gives CDR1 MGHRA, CDR2 YSYEKL. V was clipped by 6 bases and J by 2 bases, with 16 bases between them. CDR3 nucleotide sequence: TGCGCCAGCAGGAAGACTGCCACAGAAAACACTGAAGCTTTCTTT. It specifies CASRKTATENTEAFF.

The chain couples TRBV4-1 to TRBJ1-6; D is undetermined. Trimming took off 0 bases at V and 7 bases at J, with 7 bases between the two ends. CDR3 length: 14 amino acids. Germline V gene lookup returns CDR1 MGHRA and CDR2 YSYEKL. The CDR3 DNA is TGCGCCAGCAGCCAAGATAGGCGAAATTCACCCCTCCACTTT. Protein: CASSQDRRNSPLHF.

This clonotype was seen at least ten times. The chain recombines TRBV4-3 with TRBJ2-2; possible D gene TRBD1, 6 bases. Trimming pared 0 bases from V and 5 bases from J, leaving 13 bases between. The germline gives CDR1 LGHNA, CDR2 YSLEER. The CDR3 runs to 16 residues. The CDR3 nucleotides read TGCGCCAGCAGCCAAGACTCCCAACAGGGAACCGGGGAGCTGTTTTTT. The encoded protein is CASSQDSQQGTGELFF.

This clonotype was observed a few times. The DNA for the CDR3 is TGCGCCAGCAGCCCACAGACAGGGGCCATGAACACTGAAGCTTTCTTT. Its protein is CASSPQTGAMNTEAFF. J is TRBJ1-1 and V is TRBV5-1, with TRBD1 matching 8 bases. V trimming: 4 bases; J trimming: 0 bases; junction bases outside the gene matches: 8. Germline V gives CDR1 SGHRS, CDR2 YFSETQ. This CDR3 comprises 16 residues. The full variable domain, with the rest looked up from reference TRBV5-1 and TRBJ1-1, is KAGVTQTPRYLIKTRGQQVTLSCSPISGHRSVSWYQQTPGQGLQFLFEYFSETQRNKGNFPGRFSGRQFSNSRSEMNVSTLELGDSALYLCASSPQTGAMNTEAFFGQGTRLTVV.

The genes are TRBV30 and TRBJ1-4, with 7 bases matching TRBD1. Germline V lookup: CDR1 GTSNPN, CDR2 SVGIG (reference sequence). This CDR3 spans 15 amino acids. Trimming took 5 bases from V and 0 from J; bases not matched to a gene: 6. In DNA form, the CDR3 reads TGTGCCTGGGTCGGACAGGTTGCAACTAATGAAAAACTGTTTTTT. Translating it yields CAWVGQVATNEKLFF.

In its sample, this clonotype was seen a few times. The V gene is TRBV7-9, the J gene TRBJ1-1; perhaps TRBD1 as D (5 bases). The CDR3 has 14 residues. CDR1 is SEHNR and CDR2 is FQNEAQ in the germline V gene (reference sequence). V lost 3 bases, J lost 10 bases, and 18 bases lay in between. CDR3 DNA: TGTGCCAGCAGCTTCTCAGGGACTGAAGGGAGAGCTTTCTTT. Amino acid sequence: CASSFSGTEGRAFF.

J is TRBJ2-5 and V is TRBV5-1; 8 bases match TRBD2. Germline trimming cut 7 bases from V and 4 bases from J; bases unmatched to any gene: 15. CDR1 SGHRS and CDR2 YFSETQ come from the germline V gene. The CDR3 totals 16 residues. CDR3 residues: CASGPLAGSISETQYF. CDR3 sequence (DNA): TGCGCCAGCGGCCCTTTAGCGGGATCGATTTCAGAGACCCAGTACTTC.

V is TRBV20-1 and J is TRBJ1-6; no definite D call. The CDR3 covers 12 residues. Trimming shortened V by 4 bases and J by 8 bases, and 9 bases separated the two germline ends. Germline assignment: CDR1 DFQATT and CDR2 SNEGSKA (reference sequence). DNA for the CDR3: TGCAGTGCTACGGAGGGCGATTCACCCCTCCACTTT. Amino acid sequence: CSATEGDSPLHF.

This clonotype came up many times. The V gene is TRBV9, the J gene TRBJ2-3; a possible D gene is TRBD2 (5 bases). Germline CDR1 reads SGDLS; CDR2 reads YYNGEE. This CDR3 is built from 15 residues. V was clipped by 3 bases and J by 0 bases, with 11 bases between them. CDR3 nucleotides: TGTGCCAGCAGCGCCCTCGAGGGCAGCACAGATACGCAGTATTTT. Its protein product is CASSALEGSTDTQYF.

The chain couples TRBV7-6 to TRBJ1-1; TRBD1 is a possible D gene (5 bases). The germline V gene encodes CDR1 SGHVS and CDR2 FNYEAQ. This CDR3 has 16 amino acids. The V end was cut by 1 base, the J end by 2 bases, with 14 bases between. The CDR3 sequence is CASSLGGARVNTEAFF. The CDR3 DNA reads TGTGCCAGCAGCTTAGGAGGGGCCAGAGTTAACACTGAAGCTTTCTTT.